This T cell receptor beta chain was profiled in a study of post-analysis software for immune sequencing data. Study-level information: The disease courses spanned relapsing-remitting, secondary progressive and progressive-relapsing forms of multiple sclerosis. Overall study results and limits: Controls had significantly higher normalized Chao1 diversity than multiple sclerosis patients. Samples from one preparation batch, clustered by F measure, grouped strongly together. Patients had higher frequencies than controls of roughly five TRBV segments, including TRBV5-6, TRBV5-1 and TRBV20-1.

The CDR3 has 15 residues. CDR1 DFQATT and CDR2 SNEGSKA come from the germline V gene (reference sequence). Points on this clonotype: The antigen is unknown.

Unique molecular identifiers had been added to the TCR beta cDNA libraries. Approximately 450,000 cDNA molecules were recovered from an input of roughly 0.95 to 11 million T cells. One entry per CDR3 protein, called by TCRdb with MiXCR from the PCR reads. This table has about 460,000 distinct CDR3 sequences, approximately 45% appearing once. The V gene is TRBV20-1, the J gene TRBJ2-5; D possibly corresponds to TRBD1 (5 bases). The tail of the sequence fits TRBJ2-7 better, so the J call may be wrong. The TCR comes from a girl under 18 with multiple sclerosis. Sequencing input: blood. CDR3 loop: CSARVPNTQAHEQYF. The CDR3 DNA is TGCAGTGCTAGGGTTCCTAACACACAGGCCCACGAGCAGTACTTC.